These 31 T cell receptor beta chains were sequenced from one sample in a study of blood T cell repertoires in COVID-19. Clones were sequenced by immunoSEQ multiplex PCR, and TCRdb holds only the in-frame ones, with some missing. The table lists nearly 200,000 clones, roughly 90% of them singletons. Material for sequencing was PBMCs or T cells enriched from blood (not recorded which). The receptors derive from a woman aged 18-29 years who had recovered from COVID-19.

This chain joins TRBV6-5 and TRBJ2-7; tentative D call: TRBD1 (8 bases). Germline V gene lookup returns CDR1 MNHEY and CDR2 SVGAGI. V dropped 6 bases and J dropped 2 bases, with 14 bases sitting between them. CDR3 length: 14 amino acids. The CDR3 loop is CASRNRGGTYEQYF. As DNA, the CDR3 is TGTGCCAGCAGAAACAGGGGGGGGACCTACGAGCAGTACTTC.

DNA for the CDR3: TGCGCCAGCAGCCCCCTCCCACTGGACAGACCTACAGATACGCAGTATTTT. This codes for CASSPLPLDRPTDTQYF. The V call is TRBV23-1, the J call TRBJ2-3; weak D call: TRBD1 (6 bases). TRBV23-1 carries the ORF label, with uncertain function. The CDR3 has 17 amino acids. Trimming took 6 bases from V and 3 from J, leaving 22 bases between them.

J is TRBJ1-4 and V is TRBV23-1; D gene unclear. Being an ORF, TRBV23-1 has a function that is uncertain. V lost 3 bases, J lost 8 bases, and 10 bases lay in between. CDR3 size: 13 residues. CDR3 sequence: CASSQGWEEKLFF. The DNA for the CDR3 is TGCGCCAGCAGTCAGGGCTGGGAGGAAAAACTGTTTTTT.

V and J are TRBV30 and TRBJ2-1, with D tentatively TRBD2 (5 bases). The CDR3 is made up of 14 amino acids. Germline loops: CDR1 GTSNPN, CDR2 SVGIG (reference sequence). V shed 8 bases and J shed 0 bases, with 14 bases lying between them. The DNA of the CDR3 is TGTGCCGGCGGGTCCGGGAACTCCTACAATGAGCAGTTCTTC. Encoded protein: CAGGSGNSYNEQFF.

This chain connects TRBV28 to TRBJ1-2; 9 bases agree with TRBD1. The CDR3 is 13 amino acids. CDR1 MDHEN and CDR2 SYDVKM come from the germline V gene. The junction had 9 bases not matched to a gene; V was cut back by 11 bases and J by 5 bases. The CDR3 bases are TGTGCCGCCAACCCGGGACAGGGTTATGGCTACACCTTC. This translates into CAANPGQGYGYTF.

V and J are TRBV18 and TRBJ2-7, with D perhaps TRBD2 (7 bases). Germline-derived CDR1 and CDR2 are KGHSH and LQKENI. The CDR3 runs to 14 residues. V was pared by 2 bases and J by 3 bases, with 11 bases between. CDR3 sequence (DNA): TGTGCCAGCTCACCAGAGGGGGGGGGCTACGAGCAGTACTTC. This encodes CASSPEGGGYEQYF.

This clone showed up just once. The chain uses TRBV7-3 and TRBJ1-6; no definite D call. V was pared by 2 bases and J by 10 bases, with 12 bases between. The V gene's germline CDR1 is SGHTA and CDR2 FQGTGA. The CDR3 is 14 amino acids. The CDR3 DNA sequence: TGTGCCAGCAGCTTAGAGGGCTCGGGATCACCCCTCCACTTT. Translating it yields CASSLEGSGSPLHF.

CDR3 in DNA: TGTGCCAGCAGCTCACTACCGGCGAGCACTGAAGCTTTCTTT. Translating gives CASSSLPASTEAFF. The chain joins TRBV7-2 to TRBJ1-1; D is unresolved. The V gene's germline CDR1 is SGHTA and CDR2 FQGNSA. Between the trimmed V and J ends, which lost 4 bases and 4 bases, there was a span of 13 bases. There are 14 residues in the CDR3.

V gene TRBV5-8 combines with J gene TRBJ1-3; 7 bases agree with TRBD1. The trim removed 7 bases at V and 0 bases at J, leaving 4 bases unmatched. Germline V gene sequence: CDR1 SGHTS, CDR2 YDEGEE. The CDR3 totals 14 residues. The CDR3: CASGDRTSGNTIYF. CDR3 DNA: TGTGCCAGCGGGGACAGAACCTCTGGAAACACCATATATTTT.

This clone was observed a few times. The chain links TRBV12-3 or TRBV12-4 to TRBJ1-1; unclear D gene. V gave up 2 bases and J gave up 5 bases, with 9 bases separating them. CDR3 length: 13 residues. CDR3: CASSLIGWTEAFF. The CDR3 DNA reads TGTGCCAGCAGTTTAATCGGTTGGACTGAAGCTTTCTTT.

This clone is a singleton in its sample. The gene calls are TRBV9 and TRBJ1-1; tentative D call: TRBD1 (5 bases). The germline CDR1 and CDR2 sequences are SGDLS and YYNGEE. There are 14 residues in the CDR3. V was pared by 3 bases and J by 0 bases, with 9 bases between. The CDR3 coding sequence is TGTGCCAGCAGCGAGGCGGGACTGAACACTGAAGCTTTCTTT. This codes for CASSEAGLNTEAFF. Combining the CDR3 with reference TRBV9 and TRBJ1-1 gives the whole variable domain DSGVTQTPKHLITATGQRVTLRCSPRSGDLSVYWYQQSLDQGLQFLIQYYNGEERAKGNILERFSAQQFPDLHSELNLSSLELGDSALYFCASSEAGLNTEAFFGQGTRLTVV.

J is TRBJ2-2 and V is TRBV3-1 (or the pseudogene TRBV3-2); D might be TRBD1 (6 bases). CDR1 and CDR2 from the germline V gene are LGHDT and YNNKEL (reference sequence). The CDR3 runs 16 residues. Trimming left V 4 bases short and J 5 bases short, with 17 bases between. The CDR3 region has the DNA TGTGCCAGCAGCCTCCGGGACACTAAGGGGACCGGGGAGCTGTTTTTT. The encoded protein is CASSLRDTKGTGELFF.

The chain recombines TRBV27 with TRBJ1-6; a weak D match, TRBD1 (6 bases). CDR3 length equals 15 residues. Trimming stripped 1 base from V and 6 bases from J, with 10 bases between. Germline assignment: CDR1 MNHEY and CDR2 SMNVEV (reference sequence). This CDR3 reads CASSLLQGGNSPLHF. The CDR3 DNA reads TGTGCCAGCAGTTTATTACAGGGTGGTAATTCACCCCTCCACTTT.

The chain carries TRBV5-1 and TRBJ1-4; 8 bases map to TRBD1. The CDR3 is 15 amino acids. The V and J ends lost 2 bases and 0 bases, in that order; junction bases with no gene match: 0. The germline V gene has CDR1 SGHRS and CDR2 YFSETQ. The CDR3 loop reads CASSLQGATNEKLFF. The CDR3 coding sequence is TGCGCCAGCAGCTTACAGGGGGCAACTAATGAAAAACTGTTTTTT.

The chain links TRBV5-4 to TRBJ2-1; 12 bases fit TRBD2. This CDR3 contains 16 residues. Germline V gene lookup returns CDR1 SGHNT and CDR2 YYREEE (reference sequence). Trimming took 2 bases from V and 5 from J; bases not matched to a gene: 5. The chain's CDR3 is CASSFRRLAGDNEQFF. As DNA, the CDR3 is TGTGCCAGCAGCTTTAGGCGACTAGCGGGGGACAATGAGCAGTTCTTC.

The chain employs TRBV28 and TRBJ1-1; D gene ambiguous. Germline V gene data show CDR1 as MDHEN and CDR2 as SYDVKM. With 10 bases removed from V and 7 bases from J, the gap between germline ends came to 13 bases. CDR3 length: 11 amino acids. The CDR3 DNA follows: TGTGCCACTTGTGAGTACGGTGAAGCTTTCTTT. Protein sequence: CATCEYGEAFF.

The rearrangement links TRBV7-9 to TRBJ2-2; 12 positions agree with TRBD2. From germline, CDR1 is SEHNR and CDR2 FQNEAQ (reference sequence). This CDR3 is built from 19 residues. Trimming cost V 4 bases and J 3 bases; bases outside gene matches: 12. CDR3 loop: CASSSSSSGGAWDTGELFF. In nucleotides, the CDR3 is TGTGCCAGCAGCTCGTCGTCTAGCGGGGGGGCCTGGGACACCGGGGAGCTGTTTTTT.

This chain joins TRBV2 and TRBJ1-2, with TRBD1 as a possible D gene (6 bases). The CDR3 spans 13 residues. Trimming stripped 8 bases from V and 3 bases from J, with 13 bases between. Germline CDR1 SNHLY, CDR2 FYNNEI. The CDR3 protein is CASSPGVHYGYTF. As DNA, the CDR3 is TGTGCCAGCTCTCCAGGGGTCCACTATGGCTACACCTTC.

V is TRBV11-3 and J is TRBJ2-1; D unresolved. Germline CDR1 reads SGHNT; CDR2 reads YENEEA. Trimming stripped 1 base from V and 8 bases from J, with 12 bases between. This CDR3 contains 14 residues. The chain's CDR3 is CASSLGAVIDEQFF. The CDR3 coding sequence is TGTGCCAGCAGCTTAGGGGCAGTCATCGATGAGCAGTTCTTC. Full variable domain (outside the CDR3, taken from reference TRBV11-3 and TRBJ2-1): EAGVVQSPRYKIIEKKQPVAFWCNPISGHNTLYWYLQNLGQGPELLIRYENEEAVDDSQLPKDRFSAERLKGVDSTLKIQPAELGDSAVYLCASSLGAVIDEQFFGPGTRLTVL.

This chain links TRBV3-1 (or the pseudogene TRBV3-2) with TRBJ1-6; a possible D gene is TRBD1 (5 bases). The V and J ends lost 1 base and 10 bases respectively, with 17 bases between them. CDR1 is LGHDT, CDR2 YNNKEL, per germline (reference sequence). The CDR3 has 16 amino acids. Here the CDR3 reads CASSQGTRGWGSPLHF. For the CDR3, the DNA is TGTGCCAGCAGCCAAGGAACTCGGGGGTGGGGATCACCCCTCCACTTT.

The table lists this clone with a few counts. The chain has TRBV10-2 and TRBJ1-1, with D perhaps TRBD1 (6 bases). Trimming left V 9 bases short and J 8 bases short, with 16 bases between. CDR1 WSHSY and CDR2 SAAADI come from the germline V gene. This CDR3 is 12 amino acids long. CDR3 sequence: CASSTSRGEAFF. The CDR3 DNA sequence: TGCGCCAGTTCTACTTCCAGGGGAGAAGCTTTCTTT.

This clone was recorded only once. This sequence joins TRBV28 and TRBJ2-7; D may be TRBD1 (6 bases). Germline CDR1 is MDHEN and CDR2 is SYDVKM. V was pared by 5 bases and J by 9 bases, with 14 bases between. The CDR3 runs 12 residues. The chain's CDR3 is CASSPQGFVQYF. The CDR3 nucleotides are TGTGCCAGCAGTCCACAGGGTTTCGTGCAGTACTTC. The variable domain in full, with the rest retrieved from reference TRBV28 and TRBJ2-7, is DVKVTQSSRYLVKRTGEKVFLECVQDMDHENMFWYRQDPGLGLRLIYFSYDVKMKEKGDIPEGYSVSREKKERFSLILESASTNQTSMYLCASSPQGFVQYFGPGTRLTVT.

V is TRBV6-1 and J is TRBJ2-7; D might be TRBD1 (5 bases). The germline V and J ends were trimmed by 1 base and 3 bases, with 10 bases remaining between them. This CDR3 is built from 14 residues. CDR1 is MNHNS, CDR2 SASEGT, per germline. The CDR3 DNA reads TGTGCCAGCAGTGAAGGGACATCCGGCTACGAGCAGTACTTC. This encodes CASSEGTSGYEQYF.

V gene TRBV12-3 or TRBV12-4 combines with J gene TRBJ1-1; D ambiguous. Trimming took 6 bases from V and 7 from J, leaving 12 bases between them. CDR3 length: 12 residues. CDR3 loop: CASRRADGEAFF. As DNA, the CDR3 is TGTGCCAGCAGGAGAGCGGACGGTGAAGCTTTCTTT.

The chain recombines TRBV28 with TRBJ1-6; 9 bases agree with TRBD1. V dropped 6 bases and J dropped 10; count of bases not matched to a gene: 10. CDR1 MDHEN and CDR2 SYDVKM come from the germline V gene. The length of the CDR3 is 15 residues. The CDR3 DNA follows: TGTGCCAGCAGACACGGGACAGGGAGAGGGTCACCCCTCCACTTT. Residues: CASRHGTGRGSPLHF.

The rearrangement uses TRBV19 and TRBJ1-2; no clear D gene. The germline V and J ends were trimmed by 6 bases and 5 bases, with 16 bases remaining between them. Germline values: CDR1 LNHDA, CDR2 SQIVND (reference sequence). The CDR3 totals 14 residues. The CDR3 spells CASRSADSKYGYTF. CDR3 DNA: TGTGCCAGTAGATCGGCAGACTCCAAGTATGGCTACACCTTC.

V and J are TRBV18 and TRBJ2-2, with a tentative D call TRBD1 (6 bases). Trimming left V 1 base short and J 7 bases short, with 16 bases between. This CDR3 spans 16 amino acids. CDR1 and CDR2 (germline): KGHSH, LQKENI. The CDR3 DNA reads as TGTGCCAGCTCACCACGGGACACCGGGTCCCACGGGGAGCTGTTTTTT. Protein product: CASSPRDTGSHGELFF.

The chain couples TRBV28 to TRBJ2-6; 11 bases agree with TRBD1. Trimming took 5 bases from V and 4 from J; bases not matched to a gene: 13. The germline V gene encodes CDR1 MDHEN and CDR2 SYDVKM. The CDR3 runs 19 residues. The CDR3 DNA follows: TGTGCCAGCAGTCCCGGTGGACAGGGGGCAGGGTCCGGGGCCAACGTCCTGACTTTC. Protein sequence: CASSPGGQGAGSGANVLTF.

The rearrangement joins TRBV6-5 to TRBJ1-5; tentative D call: TRBD1 (5 bases). There are 14 residues in the CDR3. The germline CDR1 and CDR2 sequences are MNHEY and SVGAGI. Trimming stripped 6 bases from V and 5 bases from J, with 14 bases between. This chain's CDR3 is CASSPSQGYQPQHF. DNA for the CDR3: TGTGCCAGCAGCCCATCCCAGGGATATCAGCCCCAGCATTTT.

This chain connects TRBV6-1 to TRBJ1-5, with 12 bases lining up with TRBD1. Looked up from germline, CDR1 is MNHNS and CDR2 is SASEGT. The CDR3 consists of 18 residues. With V trimmed by 5 bases and J by 2 bases, 10 bases remained unmatched. The CDR3 DNA follows: TGTGCCAGCAGTAAAGGGACAGGGGGCAAATATGGCAATCAGCCCCAGCATTTT. Its protein product is CASSKGTGGKYGNQPQHF.

V and J are TRBV6-4 and TRBJ1-1; 7 bases fit TRBD1. V trimming: 4 bases; J trimming: 5 bases; junction bases outside the gene matches: 10. The CDR3 spans 15 residues. Looked up from germline, CDR1 is MRHNA and CDR2 is SNTAGT. CDR3 in amino acids: CASSAEGGKGTEAFF. The CDR3 DNA reads as TGTGCCAGCAGTGCCGAAGGGGGCAAGGGAACTGAAGCTTTCTTT.